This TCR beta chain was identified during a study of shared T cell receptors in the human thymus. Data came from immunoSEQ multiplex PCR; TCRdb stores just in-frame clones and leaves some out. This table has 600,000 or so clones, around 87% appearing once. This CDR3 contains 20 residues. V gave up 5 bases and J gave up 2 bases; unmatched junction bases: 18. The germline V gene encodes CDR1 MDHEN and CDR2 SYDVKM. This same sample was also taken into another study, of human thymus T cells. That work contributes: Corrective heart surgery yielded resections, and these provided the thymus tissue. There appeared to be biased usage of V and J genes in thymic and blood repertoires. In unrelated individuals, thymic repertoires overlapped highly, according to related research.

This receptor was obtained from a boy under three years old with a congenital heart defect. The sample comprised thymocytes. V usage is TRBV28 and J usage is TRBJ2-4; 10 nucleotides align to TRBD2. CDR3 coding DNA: TGTGCCAGCAGTCTAAGATTCCCCAATCTAGCGGGAGTATCCAAAAACATTCAGTACTTC. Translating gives CASSLRFPNLAGVSKNIQYF.